The TCR beta chain described here comes from a study of blood T cell repertoires in COVID-19. Sequencing was performed with immunoSEQ multiplex PCR; in TCRdb, only in-frame clones are kept and a portion is missing. The sample carries roughly 30,000 clones, around three quarters recorded once. This CDR3 is 15 amino acids long. V lost 7 bases and J lost 0; bases outside the gene matches: 6. CDR1 and CDR2 from the germline V gene are MNHEY and SVGAGI. The rearrangement joins TRBV6-5 to TRBJ2-3; TRBD2 matches 8 bases. The source of this sequence is a man aged 65-85 years with acute or convalescent COVID-19. Sequenced input: peripheral blood. CDR3 DNA sequence: TGTGCCAGCACGATTAGCGGGGCTAGCACAGATACGCAGTATTTT. Translating it yields CASTISGASTDTQYF.